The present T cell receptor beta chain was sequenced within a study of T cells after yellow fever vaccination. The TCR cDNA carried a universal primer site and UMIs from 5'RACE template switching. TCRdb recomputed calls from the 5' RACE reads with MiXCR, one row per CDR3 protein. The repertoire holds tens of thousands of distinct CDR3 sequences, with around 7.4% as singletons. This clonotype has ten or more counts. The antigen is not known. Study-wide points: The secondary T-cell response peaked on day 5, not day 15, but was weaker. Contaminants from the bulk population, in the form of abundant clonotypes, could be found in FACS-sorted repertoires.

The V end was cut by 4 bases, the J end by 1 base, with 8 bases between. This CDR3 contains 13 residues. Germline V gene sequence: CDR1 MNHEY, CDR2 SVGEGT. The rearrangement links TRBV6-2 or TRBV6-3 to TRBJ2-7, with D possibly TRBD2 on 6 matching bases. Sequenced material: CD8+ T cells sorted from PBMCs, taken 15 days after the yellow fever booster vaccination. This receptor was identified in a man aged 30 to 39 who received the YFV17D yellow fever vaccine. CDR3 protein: CASSWDSSYEQYF. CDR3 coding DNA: TGTGCCAGCAGTTGGGACTCGTCCTACGAGCAGTACTTC.